Listed below are T cell receptor beta chains from one sample, sequenced in a study of low-dose radiotherapy and immunotherapy resistance in tumors. A single record per CDR3 protein comes from TCRdb applying MiXCR to the reads. The sample lists 80,000 to 95,000 distinct CDR3 sequences; 9.4% were seen once. Source: PBMCs, taken before treatment. These receptors all come from a male donor with prostate cancer. Each CDR3 is given with its conserved first and last residue. Each record gives: V gene, clone size, J gene, D gene, CDR3 DNA, CDR3 protein. A D gene is named only where the DNA matches it firmly. Clone size appears in some rows only: once, few, many, or a class for an expanded clone.

v_call: TRBV5-1
clone_size: many
j_call: TRBJ2-1
d_call: NA
cdr3_nt: TGCGCCAGCAGCCCATTGGCCGCACCGAGATGGCAGTTCTTC
cdr3_aa: CASSPLAAPRWQFF

v_call: TRBV12-3/TRBV12-4
clone_size: many
j_call: TRBJ1-5
d_call: TRBD1
cdr3_nt: TGTGCCAGCAGGACAGGGGTGCTCAATCAGCCCCAGCATTTT
cdr3_aa: CASRTGVLNQPQHF

v_call: TRBV6-1
clone_size: many
j_call: TRBJ1-1
d_call: NA
cdr3_nt: TGTGCCAGCAGTACAGGTAGGGCAGCGATTATGAACACTGAAGCTTTCTTT
cdr3_aa: CASSTGRAAIMNTEAFF

v_call: TRBV7-9
clone_size: many
j_call: TRBJ2-6
d_call: NA
cdr3_nt: TGTGCCAGCAGCTCTACCCTCTCTGGGGCCAACGTCCTGACTTTC
cdr3_aa: CASSSTLSGANVLTF

v_call: TRBV30
clone_size: many
j_call: TRBJ1-4
d_call: NA
cdr3_nt: TGTGCCTGGAGTGTACGGTCAGGGGTTAATGAAAAACTGTTTTTT
cdr3_aa: CAWSVRSGVNEKLFF

v_call: TRBV20-1
clone_size: many
j_call: TRBJ2-2
d_call: TRBD2
cdr3_nt: TGCAGTGCTAGGCTAGCGGGAGAGGGCGGGGAGCTGTTTTTT
cdr3_aa: CSARLAGEGGELFF

v_call: TRBV28
clone_size: many
j_call: TRBJ2-1
d_call: TRBD2
cdr3_nt: TGTGCCAGCAGTGCGACCGGGACTAGCGGGCCGTCCTCCTACAATGAGCAGTTCTTC
cdr3_aa: CASSATGTSGPSSYNEQFF

v_call: TRBV29-1
clone_size: many
j_call: TRBJ2-7
d_call: NA
cdr3_nt: TGCAGCGTTGGTCCTTTTACGGGCGAGCAGTACTTC
cdr3_aa: CSVGPFTGEQYF

v_call: TRBV7-2
clone_size: many
j_call: TRBJ1-6
d_call: NA
cdr3_nt: TGTGCCAGCAGCTTGGACATGAATTCACCCCTCCACTTT
cdr3_aa: CASSLDMNSPLHF

v_call: TRBV27
clone_size: many
j_call: TRBJ2-2
d_call: NA
cdr3_nt: TGTGCCAGCAGTTCCCTCCGTTCTAGGAACACCGGGGAGCTGTTTTTT
cdr3_aa: CASSSLRSRNTGELFF

v_call: TRBV28
clone_size: NA
j_call: TRBJ2-5
d_call: NA
cdr3_nt: TGTGCCAGCAGTTTGAAAAGGGAGACCCAGTACTTC
cdr3_aa: CASSLKRETQYF

v_call: TRBV28
clone_size: many
j_call: TRBJ2-3
d_call: TRBD2
cdr3_nt: TGTGCCAGCAGTCTGGTAGCGGGGAGCACAGATACGCAGTATTTT
cdr3_aa: CASSLVAGSTDTQYF

v_call: TRBV7-2
clone_size: many
j_call: TRBJ2-7
d_call: NA
cdr3_nt: TGTGCCAGCCTCCCAAAGATCGGGACACCATTCGGCGAGCAGTACTTC
cdr3_aa: CASLPKIGTPFGEQYF

v_call: TRBV30
clone_size: many
j_call: TRBJ2-1
d_call: NA
cdr3_nt: TGTGCCTGGACCCCAGACCTTTTCTCATACAATGAGCAGTTCTTC
cdr3_aa: CAWTPDLFSYNEQFF

v_call: TRBV27
clone_size: many
j_call: TRBJ1-1
d_call: NA
cdr3_nt: TGTGCCAGCAGTTTATCGGGTTTCACTGAAGCTTTCTTT
cdr3_aa: CASSLSGFTEAFF

v_call: TRBV27
clone_size: NA
j_call: TRBJ2-5
d_call: TRBD1
cdr3_nt: TGTGCCAGCGGAAGGACAGGGGGCTTGGAGACCCAGTACTTC
cdr3_aa: CASGRTGGLETQYF

v_call: TRBV2
clone_size: many
j_call: TRBJ2-1
d_call: NA
cdr3_nt: TGTGCCAGCAGCATGCGGGCAGGGCTGATAAATAATGAGCAGTTCTTC
cdr3_aa: CASSMRAGLINNEQFF

v_call: TRBV12-3/TRBV12-4
clone_size: many
j_call: TRBJ1-1
d_call: NA
cdr3_nt: TGTGCCAGCAGTTTCCCCCCCCCAGGTGAAGCTTTCTTT
cdr3_aa: CASSFPPPGEAFF

v_call: TRBV28
clone_size: NA
j_call: TRBJ1-5
d_call: TRBD1
cdr3_nt: TGTGCCAGCAGTTCGACAGGGGCTGGCAATCAGCCCCAGCATTTT
cdr3_aa: CASSSTGAGNQPQHF

v_call: TRBV20-1
clone_size: many
j_call: TRBJ1-1
d_call: TRBD1
cdr3_nt: TGCAGTGCTAGAGGACCACAGGGGATTAACACTGAAGCTTTCTTT
cdr3_aa: CSARGPQGINTEAFF